This T cell receptor beta chain was identified in a study of blood T cells in healthy people across ages. This clonotype was seen only a few times. At one end, the junction sequence differs from germline, possibly due to a read error. Germline V gives CDR1 DFQATT, CDR2 SNEGSKA (reference sequence). The CDR3 has 11 amino acids. The authors ran a second PCR of roughly 6 to 12 cycles using a sample-barcoded 5' primer and a J-beta primer mix. MiXCR, run by TCRdb on the 5' RACE reads, gives a single entry per CDR3 protein. The repertoire holds about 1.8 million distinct CDR3 sequences, with around 50% as singletons.

The receptor was isolated from a woman aged 40 to 55 in good health. The V and J genes are TRBV20-1 and TRBJ2-1; D is possibly TRBD1 (6 bases). The sample was blood. CDR3 DNA: TGCAGTGCTGGAGACAGGCAAGGGCAGTTCTTC. Protein product: CSAGDRQGQFF.